The 21 T cell receptor beta chains presented below share a single source sample, sequenced in a study of blood T cells in healthy people across ages. The authors ran a second PCR of roughly 6 to 12 cycles using a sample-barcoded 5' primer and a J-beta primer mix. One entry per CDR3 protein, called by TCRdb with MiXCR from the 5' RACE reads. The sample shows roughly 1,700,000 distinct CDR3 sequences, roughly 27% of them seen only once. The sequencing input was blood. The receptors come from a woman aged 25 to 39 in good health.

The chain employs TRBV21-1 and TRBJ2-4; TRBD2, the table's D call, lacks a check against the DNA. TRBV21-1 is annotated as a pseudogene. The CDR3 extends over 17 amino acids. The CDR3 bases are TGTGCCAGCAGGCCCCCCGAGGACGGTAGCGGGAGTGACATTCAGTACTTC. This translates into CASRPPEDGSGSDIQYF.

The CDR3 nucleotides read TGTGCCAGCAGTTACTCGCCAGGGGCGGCGAACACTGAAGCTTTCTTT. Its translation is CASSYSPGAANTEAFF. V and J are TRBV6-6 and TRBJ1-1; D might be TRBD1 (6 bases). This CDR3 spans 16 amino acids. V was shortened by 0 bases and J by 1 base, with 12 bases between the two germline ends. Germline V lookup: CDR1 MNHNY, CDR2 SVGAGI (reference sequence).

This clonotype was seen at least ten times. The V call is TRBV30, the J call TRBJ2-1; 13 bases line up with TRBD2. The germline V gene encodes CDR1 GTSNPN and CDR2 SVGIG (reference sequence). The CDR3 consists of 20 residues. Trimming cost V 1 base and J 0 bases; bases outside gene matches: 12. CDR3: CAWSGTKGLAGIYSYNEQFF. CDR3 sequence (DNA): TGTGCCTGGAGTGGCACCAAGGGACTAGCGGGGATTTACTCCTACAATGAGCAGTTCTTC.

The chain links TRBV7-2 to TRBJ1-1; 9 bases align to TRBD1. The CDR3 spans 12 residues. Unmatched junction bases numbered 6, after V lost 5 bases and J lost 11 bases. Per germline, CDR1 SGHTA and CDR2 FQGNSA. DNA of the CDR3: TGTGCCAGCAGCGCAGACAGGGGGATGGCTTTCTTT. Translating it yields CASSADRGMAFF.

This clonotype was counted a few times. The V gene is TRBV7-2, the J gene TRBJ2-3; TRBD2 aligns across 11 bases. The CDR3 is 18 residues long. Trimming removed 1 base from V and 0 bases from J; junction bases left unmatched: 6. Per the germline V gene, CDR1 is SGHTA and CDR2 is FQGNSA. This CDR3 reads CASSLVGRTSGSTDTQYF. The CDR3 DNA sequence: TGTGCCAGCAGCTTAGTCGGCCGGACTAGCGGGAGCACAGATACGCAGTATTTT.

This clonotype was counted many times. At one boundary the junction diverges from the germline segment, which might be a read error. V usage is TRBV28 and J usage is TRBJ2-3; 8 bases align to TRBD1. This CDR3 is 13 amino acids long. Germline V gene lookup returns CDR1 MDHEN and CDR2 SYDVKM. The CDR3 loop is CYSGGRTPDTQYF. DNA of the CDR3: TGCTATTCAGGGGGCCGTACCCCAGATACGCAGTATTTT. The full variable domain, rest sourced from reference TRBV28 and TRBJ2-3, is DVKVTQSSRYLVKRTGEKVFLECVQDMDHENMFWYRQDPGLGLRLIYFSYDVKMKEKGDIPEGYSVSREKKERFSLILESASTNQTSMYLCYSGGRTPDTQYFGPGTRLTVL.

A note on this clonotype: A much larger clonotype is one base distant, so this may be a read error. The chain recombines TRBV10-3 with TRBJ2-7; the D gene is possibly TRBD2 (6 bases). The V gene's germline CDR1 is ENHRY and CDR2 SYGVKD. With 6 bases removed from V and 7 bases from J, the gap between germline ends came to 22 bases. The CDR3 loop spans 15 amino acids. The CDR3 sequence: CAIRTRTTSYNEQYF. CDR3 bases: TGTGCCATCAGGACACGGACTACCTCCTACAATGAGCAGTACTTC.

At least ten counts were recorded for this clonotype. J is TRBJ2-3 and V is TRBV7-3; 13 positions agree with TRBD2. CDR3 length equals 19 residues. CDR1 is SGHTA, CDR2 FQGTGA, per germline. Trimming took 4 bases from V and 3 from J; bases not matched to a gene: 13. The CDR3 DNA follows: TGTGCCAGCAGCTCGCTCCCCCTCGGACTAGCGGGGGCTACAGATACGCAGTATTTT. Residues: CASSSLPLGLAGATDTQYF.

This clonotype occurred many times. An end of the junction differs from the germline gene, which may be a read error. The J gene is TRBJ2-7, the V gene TRBV11-2; D might be TRBD2 (6 bases). The V gene's germline CDR1 is SGHAT and CDR2 FQNNGV. The CDR3 runs to 15 residues. The CDR3 bases are TGTGCCAGCAGCTTAGAGCCGGGACTCTCCTCCGAGCAGTACTTC. This gives the protein CASSLEPGLSSEQYF.

The J gene is TRBJ2-7, the V gene TRBV11-2, with D possibly TRBD2 on 6 matching bases. V was trimmed by 1 base and J by 2 bases, leaving 18 bases between them. CDR3 length equals 17 residues. Germline loops: CDR1 SGHAT, CDR2 FQNNGV. The CDR3 nucleotides read TGTGCCAGCAGCTTAGGTTCCCGGGCTAGCGAGACCTACGAGCAGTACTTC. Translating gives CASSLGSRASETYEQYF.

CDR3 region: CASSLHDWTGHNSPLHF. Here the CDR3 DNA reads TGTGCCAGCAGCTTACACGACTGGACAGGGCATAATTCACCCCTCCACTTT. V and J are TRBV7-9 and TRBJ1-6, with TRBD1 matching over 8 bases. This CDR3 is 17 amino acids long. V shed 2 bases and J 5 bases; nucleotides not matched to a gene: 8. The germline gives CDR1 SEHNR, CDR2 FQNEAQ (reference sequence).

This clonotype showed up just a few times. The chain has TRBV27 and TRBJ2-4; 11 nucleotides match TRBD1. The J call could be wrong; TRBJ2-7 is a better fit for the DNA end. CDR3 length: 16 amino acids. CDR1 and CDR2 from the germline V gene are MNHEY and SMNVEV (reference sequence). The CDR3 sequence is CASSPAIGQGAYEQYF. CDR3 nucleotide sequence: TGTGCCAGCAGCCCCGCGATCGGACAGGGGGCGTACGAGCAGTACTTC.

In its sample, this clonotype was seen many times. CDR3 loop: CASSSHWGNQPQHF. As DNA, the CDR3 is TGTGCCAGCAGTTCCCATTGGGGTAATCAGCCCCAGCATTTT. V is TRBV6-2 or TRBV6-3 and J is TRBJ1-5; D not certain. From germline, CDR1 is MNHEY and CDR2 SVGEGT. CDR3 length: 14 amino acids. Deletions cut 4 bases from V and 4 bases from J, with 11 bases between.

This clonotype turned up a few times. J is TRBJ2-1 and V is TRBV9, with D possibly matching TRBD2 (6 bases). The germline V gene has CDR1 SGDLS and CDR2 YYNGEE. V was shortened by 3 bases and J by 5 bases, with 9 bases between the two germline ends. The CDR3 covers 13 residues. CDR3 loop: CASSGGTHNEQFF. DNA of the CDR3: TGTGCCAGCAGCGGCGGGACTCACAATGAGCAGTTCTTC.

The chain recombines TRBV20-1 with TRBJ2-3; 14 positions agree with TRBD2. V dropped 8 bases and J dropped 5; count of bases not matched to a gene: 9. Germline V lookup: CDR1 DFQATT, CDR2 SNEGSKA (reference sequence). This CDR3 is built from 15 residues. The CDR3: CSTRLAGGRGDTQYF. The DNA of the CDR3 is TGCAGTACGAGACTAGCGGGGGGGCGGGGAGATACGCAGTATTTT.

This clonotype was counted only a few times. The chain employs TRBV30 and TRBJ1-2, with unresolved D. V lost 4 bases, J lost 6 bases, and 9 bases lay in between. Germline lookup yields CDR1 GTSNPN and CDR2 SVGIG (reference sequence). The CDR3 is 11 amino acids. CDR3 in amino acids: CAWIAADGYTF. Here the CDR3 DNA reads TGTGCCTGGATCGCAGCCGATGGCTACACCTTC.

This clonotype was found a few times. Mismatch with germline at one junction end may stem from a read error. The J gene is TRBJ2-3, the V gene TRBV7-9, with 12 positions matching TRBD2. CDR1 is SEHNR and CDR2 is FQNEAQ in the germline V gene (reference sequence). This CDR3 region has 14 residues. The CDR3 nucleotides are TGTACCAGCACTAGCGGGGGGACCACAGATACGCAGTATTTT. Its translation: CTSTSGGTTDTQYF. Full variable domain (missing parts from reference TRBV7-9 and TRBJ2-3): DTGVSQNPRHKITKRGQNVTFRCDPISEHNRLYWYRQTLGQGPEFLTYFQNEAQLEKSRLLSDRFSAERPKGSFSTLEIQRTEQGDSAMYLCTSTSGGTTDTQYFGPGTRLTVL.

On this clonotype: This may arise from a read error, as a much more abundant clone is one base away. The chain is built from TRBV28 and TRBJ2-4; tentative D call: TRBD1 (6 bases). This CDR3 region has 15 residues. Germline CDR1 MDHEN, CDR2 SYDVKM. CDR3: CASSQQGYTKNIRYF. CDR3 nucleotides: TGTGCCAGCAGTCAACAGGGATACACCAAAAACATTCGGTACTTC.

The chain uses TRBV6-9 and TRBJ2-1; D is unresolved. V shed 5 bases and J shed 12 bases, with 11 bases lying between them. The CDR3 loop spans 11 amino acids. The germline CDR1 and CDR2 sequences are MNHGY and SVAAGI. The CDR3 loop is CASSQSDLQFF. The CDR3, as DNA: TGTGCCAGCAGTCAGTCGGATTTGCAGTTCTTC.

The chain combines TRBV7-8 with TRBJ2-2, with 8 bases lining up with TRBD2. Germline V gene sequence: CDR1 SGHVS, CDR2 FQNEAQ. This CDR3 is built from 19 residues. V lost 2 bases and J lost 4; bases outside the gene matches: 15. The chain's CDR3 is CASSLREFTGLVLTGELFF. CDR3 sequence (DNA): TGTGCCAGCAGCTTAAGAGAATTTACGGGACTAGTGCTCACCGGGGAGCTGTTTTTT.

This clonotype came up a few times. The rearrangement links TRBV7-2 to TRBJ2-1; 13 nucleotides line up with TRBD2. Germline-derived CDR1 and CDR2 are SGHTA and FQGNSA. This CDR3 comprises 17 residues. With 5 bases clipped from V and 7 bases from J, the junction kept 11 bases outside the gene matches. CDR3 nucleotide sequence: TGTGCCAGCAGCCCACAAACGGGACTAGCGGGAAATAATGAGCAGTTCTTC. It translates to CASSPQTGLAGNNEQFF.